This TCR beta chain was observed in a study of shared clonotypes between healthy human individuals. Germline CDR1 is SGHTA and CDR2 is FQGNSA. This CDR3 is built from 14 residues. V lost 3 bases and J lost 8, with 14 bases in between. Repertoires were generated with immunoSEQ multiplex PCR, while TCRdb's copy carries only in-frame clones and drops some. The sample lists roughly 500,000 clones, less than 85% occurring once. The sample comprised PBMCs. This sequence originates from a woman between 35 and 50 years old in good health. Some clones in this sample may be carry-over from other donors' samples. The rearrangement joins TRBV7-2 to TRBJ2-1; tentative D call: TRBD2 (5 bases). The CDR3 sequence is CASSFDSGRDEQFF. The CDR3 bases are TGTGCCAGCAGCTTTGACTCTGGGCGGGATGAGCAGTTCTTC.